Only a few counts were recorded for the clone carrying this TCR beta chain. Its antigen is currently unknown. These data come from a study of T cell repertoires in cytomegalovirus infection. As for the study in general: CMV epitopes that were recently identified and HLA-C-restricted were used alongside well-studied HLA-B-restricted ones. Both a matching HLA type and CMV infection were indicated by public TCR beta signatures.

TCRdb analysed the reads with MiXCR anew, one entry per CDR3 protein. This sample carries about 770,000 distinct CDR3 sequences, about 28% of them seen once, and the ten largest clones take around 12%. This CDR3 has 13 amino acids. Germline V gene data show CDR1 as SGHKS and CDR2 as YYEKEE (reference sequence). Trimming left V 0 bases short and J 7 bases short, with 10 bases between. The study, taken as a whole, reports: HLA-C-restricted CMV clonotypes gave the most frequent clonotype in two of eight donors. CMV carriers with the relevant HLA were identified by cumulative public TCR beta family frequency.

The TCR was taken from a human donor in good health (CMV status not recorded). Some clones in this sample may be carry-over from other donors' samples. Sequenced here: cultured CD8+ T cells from PBMCs, sampled from culture after CMV antigen stimulation. The V call is TRBV5-5, the J call TRBJ1-1; D unresolved. The chain's CDR3 is CASSLEGKSEAFF. The CDR3 region has the DNA TGTGCCAGCAGCTTGGAAGGGAAAAGTGAAGCTTTCTTT.